The TCR beta chain under discussion was sequenced for a study of T-cell reconstitution after alpha-beta-depleted transplantation in children. Unique molecular identifiers were incorporated into the prepared TCRbeta library. TCRdb passed the PCR reads through MiXCR, listing each CDR3 protein once. The profile covers roughly 300,000 distinct CDR3 sequences, with roughly 9.5% appearing a single time and around 9.1% taken by the ten largest. This clonotype has a handful of counts. This CDR3 has 15 residues. Germline lookup yields CDR1 PRHDT and CDR2 FYEKMQ (reference sequence). V trimming: 8 bases; J trimming: 5 bases; junction bases outside the gene matches: 13.

The source of this sequence is a human donor who donated a stem cell graft to a child with SCID. Sequencing used PBMCs from the stem cell graft donor, obtained from the stem cell graft. The J gene is TRBJ2-5, the V gene TRBV13, with 8 nucleotides matching TRBD2. CDR3 in amino acids: CASRPRTSYEETQYF. DNA for the CDR3: TGTGCCAGCCGACCCCGGACTAGCTATGAGGAGACCCAGTACTTC.